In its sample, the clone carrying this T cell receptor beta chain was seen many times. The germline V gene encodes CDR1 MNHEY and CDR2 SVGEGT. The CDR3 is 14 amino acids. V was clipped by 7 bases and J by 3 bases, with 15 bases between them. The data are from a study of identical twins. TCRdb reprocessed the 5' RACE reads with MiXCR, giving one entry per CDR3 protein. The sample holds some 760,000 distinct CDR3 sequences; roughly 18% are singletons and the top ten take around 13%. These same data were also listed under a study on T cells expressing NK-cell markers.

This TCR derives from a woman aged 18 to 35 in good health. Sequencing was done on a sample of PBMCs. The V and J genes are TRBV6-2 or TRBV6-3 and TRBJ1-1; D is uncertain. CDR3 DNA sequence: TGTGCCAGCATCCGACCCGGTACGCACACTGAAGCTTTCTTT. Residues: CASIRPGTHTEAFF.